A single sample is the source of the 6 T cell receptor beta chains below, sequenced in a study of blood T cells in healthy people across ages. Together with a sample-barcoded 5' primer, a J-beta primer mix was included in a second PCR lasting about 7 to 11 cycles. TCRdb reprocessed the 5' RACE reads with MiXCR, giving one entry per CDR3 protein. The table lists 720,000 or so distinct CDR3 sequences, 40% to 45% of them singletons. What was sequenced was blood. The origin of the receptors is an elderly man in good health.

The chain has TRBV5-1 and TRBJ2-2; 8 bases fit TRBD1. J was trimmed by 6 bases and V by 4 bases; bases with no gene match: 5. This CDR3 comprises 14 residues. From germline, CDR1 is SGHRS and CDR2 YFSETQ. CDR3 sequence (DNA): TGCGCCAGCAGCCGCGGACAGGGCGCCGGGGAGCTGTTTTTT. This encodes CASSRGQGAGELFF.

The rearrangement links TRBV7-9 to TRBJ1-1; D unclear. CDR1 and CDR2 (germline): SEHNR, FQNEAQ (reference sequence). The germline V and J ends were trimmed by 5 bases and 1 base, with 11 bases remaining between them. The CDR3 has 14 residues. CDR3 DNA: TGTGCCAGCAGCCTCCTCCAGGAGAACACTGAAGCTTTCTTT. Translation: CASSLLQENTEAFF.

The chain joins TRBV2 to TRBJ2-4, with TRBD1 as a possible D gene (6 bases). The closer fit of TRBJ2-5 to the DNA end suggests the J call may be wrong. The CDR3 is made up of 13 amino acids. The germline V gene encodes CDR1 SNHLY and CDR2 FYNNEI. This CDR3 reads CASNRERQETQYF. For the CDR3, the DNA is TGTGCCAGCAACAGGGAGCGGCAAGAGACCCAGTACTTC.

This clonotype was found once. The rearrangement uses TRBV30 and TRBJ1-2, with 7 bases fitting TRBD1. After removal of 1 base from V and 4 bases from J, the junction contained 6 bases not matched to a gene. There are 14 residues in the CDR3. Germline V gene lookup returns CDR1 GTSNPN and CDR2 SVGIG (reference sequence). The CDR3 reads CAWSDRGVPYGYTF. The DNA of the CDR3 is TGTGCCTGGAGTGACAGGGGAGTTCCCTATGGCTACACCTTC.

This clonotype has at least ten counts. This chain joins TRBV5-6 and TRBJ2-7; 12 positions match TRBD1. The CDR3 contains 16 residues. Germline V gives CDR1 SGHDT, CDR2 YYEEEE. With V trimmed by 5 bases and J by 1 base, 7 bases remained unmatched. In nucleotides, the CDR3 is TGTGCCAGCAGTTCCGGGACAGGGGGCCGGTCCTACGAGCAGTACTTC. It translates to CASSSGTGGRSYEQYF.

The chain is built from TRBV12-3 or TRBV12-4 and TRBJ1-6; D may be TRBD1 (6 bases). V shed 5 bases and J shed 4 bases, with 12 bases lying between them. CDR3 length: 15 amino acids. The DNA for the CDR3 is TGTGCCAGCAGTCACAGGGAAAGGTATAATTCACCCCTCCACTTT. Translated: CASSHRERYNSPLHF.